The 28 T cell receptor beta chains below come from one sample, sequenced in a study of blood T cell repertoires in COVID-19. The assay was immunoSEQ multiplex PCR, and TCRdb's table has in-frame clones only and misses some. Of a few hundred thousand clones in the sample, 85% were seen once. Specimen: peripheral blood. The receptor source for this set is a woman between 18 and 30 years old with acute or convalescent COVID-19.

The chain recombines TRBV12-5 with TRBJ2-2; 7 bases fit TRBD1. From germline, CDR1 is LGHNT and CDR2 FRNRAP. The V gene end was trimmed by 7 bases and the J gene end by 5 bases; junction bases not matched to a gene: 10. This CDR3 is built from 15 residues. This chain's CDR3 is CASAPTGLGTGELFF. Written as DNA, the CDR3 is TGTGCTAGTGCCCCGACAGGGTTGGGGACCGGGGAGCTGTTTTTT.

This chain uses TRBV7-9 with TRBJ2-5, with 9 nucleotides matching TRBD2. J was trimmed by 0 bases and V by 0 bases; bases with no gene match: 2. From germline, CDR1 is SEHNR and CDR2 FQNEAQ (reference sequence). The CDR3 has 16 amino acids. The CDR3 sequence is CASSLAPSGDQETQYF. CDR3 in DNA: TGTGCCAGCAGCTTAGCTCCTAGCGGGGACCAAGAGACCCAGTACTTC.

The genes are TRBV9 and TRBJ2-7; 7 bases fit TRBD1. Germline CDR1 and CDR2: SGDLS and YYNGEE. The CDR3 is 11 amino acids. Trimming removed 8 bases from V and 7 bases from J; junction bases left unmatched: 6. DNA of the CDR3: TGTGCCAGACCGGGACAGCAAGAGCAGTACTTC. As protein: CARPGQQEQYF.

The chain links TRBV4-1 to TRBJ1-4; 7 nucleotides align to TRBD1. This CDR3 is built from 16 residues. Trimming at V came to 1 base and at J to 4 bases, leaving 6 bases not matched to a gene. The germline CDR1 and CDR2 sequences are MGHRA and YSYEKL. In DNA, the CDR3 is TGCGCCAGCAGCCAAGGACAGGGACTCATTAATGAAAAACTGTTTTTT. As protein: CASSQGQGLINEKLFF.

The V call is TRBV28, the J call TRBJ1-2, with 8 bases matching TRBD1. The CDR3 extends over 14 amino acids. Looked up from germline, CDR1 is MDHEN and CDR2 is SYDVKM. Losses at the gene ends were 4 bases for V and 2 bases for J; bases not matched to a gene: 3. CDR3 sequence reads: CASSSGGGNYGYTF. The DNA for the CDR3 is TGTGCCAGCAGTTCAGGGGGCGGGAACTATGGCTACACCTTC.

The V and J genes are TRBV28 and TRBJ2-3; D gene ambiguous. V was pared by 5 bases and J by 2 bases, with 8 bases between. From germline, CDR1 is MDHEN and CDR2 SYDVKM. The CDR3 extends over 13 amino acids. In DNA, the CDR3 is TGTGCCAGCAGTCCTCAACTCACAGATACGCAGTATTTT. It codes for CASSPQLTDTQYF.

This chain links TRBV19 with TRBJ2-2; D might be TRBD1 (6 bases). The CDR3 extends over 15 amino acids. Germline CDR1 reads LNHDA; CDR2 reads SQIVND (reference sequence). V shed 3 bases and J shed 3 bases, with 11 bases lying between them. The CDR3, as DNA: TGTGCCAGTAGTATTAGCAGGGGCGACACCGGGGAGCTGTTTTTT. Translation gives CASSISRGDTGELFF.

The rearrangement links TRBV24-1 to TRBJ1-2; D perhaps matches TRBD1 (5 bases). CDR1 is KGHDR and CDR2 is SFDVKD in the germline V gene. V shed 3 bases and J shed 9 bases, with 16 bases lying between them. This CDR3 region has 14 residues. CDR3 sequence: CATSDNRPLCCYTF. CDR3 in DNA: TGTGCCACCAGTGATAACAGGCCGCTATGTTGCTACACCTTC.

V is TRBV5-1 and J is TRBJ1-1; D is undetermined. CDR1 is SGHRS and CDR2 is YFSETQ in the germline V gene. The CDR3 is 14 residues long. Trimming pared 2 bases from V and 3 bases from J, leaving 11 bases between. The CDR3 loop is CASSLLVLDTEAFF. For the CDR3, the DNA is TGCGCCAGCAGCTTACTGGTCCTGGACACTGAAGCTTTCTTT. Combining the CDR3 with reference TRBV5-1 and TRBJ1-1 gives the whole variable domain KAGVTQTPRYLIKTRGQQVTLSCSPISGHRSVSWYQQTPGQGLQFLFEYFSETQRNKGNFPGRFSGRQFSNSRSEMNVSTLELGDSALYLCASSLLVLDTEAFFGQGTRLTVV.

V usage is TRBV19 and J usage is TRBJ2-1, with D possibly TRBD2 on 6 matching bases. V shed 4 bases and J shed 9 bases, with 16 bases lying between them. The CDR3 has 14 amino acids. CDR1 and CDR2 (germline): LNHDA, SQIVND (reference sequence). As DNA, the CDR3 is TGTGCCAGTAGTACTGGGGCGGGGACTCGTGAGCAGTTCTTC. Translation gives CASSTGAGTREQFF.

The count of this clone is one. Other DNA sequences of this sample code for an identical CDR3. V usage is TRBV5-1 and J usage is TRBJ2-7; 7 bases agree with TRBD1. CDR3 length equals 14 residues. The V and J ends lost 3 bases and 3 bases, in that order; junction bases with no gene match: 6. The germline CDR1 and CDR2 sequences are SGHRS and YFSETQ. CDR3 loop: CASSYKQGSYEQYF. DNA of the CDR3: TGCGCCAGCAGCTATAAACAGGGGAGCTACGAGCAGTACTTC.

V usage is TRBV30 and J usage is TRBJ2-3; TRBD1 might be the D (6 bases). Trimming stripped 1 base from V and 3 bases from J, with 14 bases between. The CDR3 has 15 amino acids. Germline V gene data show CDR1 as GTSNPN and CDR2 as SVGIG (reference sequence). The CDR3 here is CAWSARQVSTDTQYF. The CDR3 bases are TGTGCCTGGAGTGCCCGACAGGTATCTACAGATACGCAGTATTTT. Complete variable domain (other parts from reference TRBV30 and TRBJ2-3): SQTIHQWPATLVQPVGSPLSLECTVEGTSNPNLYWYRQAAGRGLQLLFYSVGIGQISSEVPQNLSASRPQDRQFILSSKKLLLSDSGFYLCAWSARQVSTDTQYFGPGTRLTVL.

The chain combines TRBV5-5 with TRBJ1-5, with D uncertain. The V gene's germline CDR1 is SGHKS and CDR2 YYEKEE (reference sequence). V was cut by 2 bases and J by 6 bases, with 18 bases left in between. This CDR3 comprises 16 residues. CDR3 protein: CASSFFGVSESQPQHF. CDR3 bases: TGTGCCAGCAGCTTCTTCGGGGTATCGGAGAGTCAGCCCCAGCATTTT.

The chain joins TRBV3-1 (or the pseudogene TRBV3-2) to TRBJ2-7; D is undetermined. V lost 0 bases, J lost 6 bases, and 9 bases lay in between. Germline V gene lookup returns CDR1 LGHDT and CDR2 YNNKEL (reference sequence). The CDR3 is made up of 13 amino acids. Here the CDR3 reads CASSQDAPGEQYF. The DNA for the CDR3 is TGTGCCAGCAGCCAAGACGCTCCGGGCGAGCAGTACTTC.

DNA for the CDR3: TGTGCCAGCAGCGATGGACAGGAGATCTACGAGCAGTACTTC. Its protein product is CASSDGQEIYEQYF. The V call is TRBV27, the J call TRBJ2-7; 7 nucleotides agree with TRBD1. Germline V lookup: CDR1 MNHEY, CDR2 SMNVEV (reference sequence). Germline trimming cut 6 bases from V and 3 bases from J; bases unmatched to any gene: 8. CDR3 length: 14 residues.

The chain couples TRBV27 to TRBJ1-5; the match to TRBD1 covers 7 bases. The trim removed 5 bases at V and 5 bases at J, leaving 6 bases unmatched. The V gene's germline CDR1 is MNHEY and CDR2 SMNVEV (reference sequence). The CDR3 totals 14 residues. The DNA for the CDR3 is TGTGCCAGCAGTCCCGGACAGGCCCATCAGCCCCAGCATTTT. It is translated as CASSPGQAHQPQHF.

V usage is TRBV24-1 and J usage is TRBJ2-3; D is possibly TRBD2 (7 bases). Deletions cut 3 bases from V and 2 bases from J, with 14 bases between. The CDR3 spans 16 residues. Germline V gene lookup returns CDR1 KGHDR and CDR2 SFDVKD. CDR3 sequence reads: CATSDPGGRPTDTQYF. The CDR3, as DNA: TGTGCCACCAGTGATCCGGGGGGCAGGCCCACAGATACGCAGTATTTT.

The chain links TRBV7-8 to TRBJ1-1; D is undetermined. This CDR3 is built from 12 residues. Trimming pared 3 bases from V and 5 bases from J, leaving 7 bases between. CDR1 and CDR2 (germline): SGHVS, FQNEAQ. Written as DNA, the CDR3 is TGTGCCAGCAGCTTGATCGGTACTGAAGCTTTCTTT. It specifies CASSLIGTEAFF. The variable domain in full, with the rest retrieved from reference TRBV7-8 and TRBJ1-1, is GAGVSQSPRYKVAKRGQDVALRCDPISGHVSLFWYQQALGQGPEFLTYFQNEAQLDKSGLPSDRFFAERPEGSVSTLKIQRTQQEDSAVYLCASSLIGTEAFFGQGTRLTVV.

The chain has TRBV5-1 and TRBJ2-7; 12 bases are a match to TRBD1. CDR3 length: 16 residues. Germline V lookup: CDR1 SGHRS, CDR2 YFSETQ. V shed 0 bases and J 5 bases; nucleotides not matched to a gene: 6. In nucleotides, the CDR3 is TGCGCCAGCAGCTTGGCCGTCGGGACAGGGGGCAACGAGCAGTACTTC. As protein: CASSLAVGTGGNEQYF.

This clone showed up just once. The genes are TRBV3-1 (or the pseudogene TRBV3-2) and TRBJ2-1; D may be TRBD1 (5 bases). The V end lost 1 base, the J end lost 7 bases, and 14 bases lay between the germline ends. Germline V CDR1 and CDR2: LGHDT, YNNKEL (reference sequence). This CDR3 contains 15 residues. CDR3 DNA sequence: TGTGCCAGCAGCCAAGGAGATTGGGGCACGAATGAGCAGTTCTTC. This sequence encodes CASSQGDWGTNEQFF.

The chain employs TRBV29-1 and TRBJ2-3; 7 bases line up with TRBD2. Germline V gene lookup returns CDR1 SQVTM and CDR2 ANQGSEA. The J segment lost 2 bases and the V segment lost 2 bases, leaving 7 bases of the junction unmatched. This CDR3 is built from 15 residues. CDR3 DNA sequence: TGCAGCGTTGAATCCCCTAGCGGAGCCACAGATACGCAGTATTTT. This translates into CSVESPSGATDTQYF.

The CDR3 coding sequence is TGTGCCAGCAGCTTAGTGGGGGGGCCCGATACGCAGTATTTT. Translating gives CASSLVGGPDTQYF. V gene TRBV3-1 (or the pseudogene TRBV3-2) combines with J gene TRBJ2-3; a weak D match, TRBD2 (7 bases). The V gene lost 5 bases and the J gene lost 6 bases, with 15 bases spanning the gap. The CDR3 covers 14 residues. From germline, CDR1 is LGHDT and CDR2 YNNKEL (reference sequence).

This sequence joins TRBV14 and TRBJ1-2; D may be TRBD1 (6 bases). Germline V gene data show CDR1 as SGHDN and CDR2 as FVKESK. CDR3 length: 13 amino acids. The V gene lost 7 bases and the J gene lost 8 bases, with 17 bases spanning the gap. CDR3: CASTGQPPRGYTF. The CDR3 DNA reads TGTGCCAGCACGGGACAACCGCCGCGGGGCTACACCTTC.

J is TRBJ1-1 and V is TRBV18, with 7 bases aligning to TRBD1. The V gene end was trimmed by 3 bases and the J gene end by 10 bases; junction bases not matched to a gene: 14. In germline, CDR1 is KGHSH, CDR2 LQKENI. The CDR3 has 15 amino acids. The CDR3 nucleotides are TGTGCCAGCTCACCCATGACAGGGAACATGAAATCAGCTTTCTTT. The encoded protein is CASSPMTGNMKSAFF.

This chain connects TRBV5-6 to TRBJ1-4; 8 positions agree with TRBD1. V was pared by 3 bases and J by 8 bases, with 6 bases of the junction left unmatched. This CDR3 is 14 amino acids long. Germline loops: CDR1 SGHDT, CDR2 YYEEEE. DNA for the CDR3: TGTGCCAGCAGCTCCGGACAGGGCGCGGAAAAACTGTTTTTT. It codes for CASSSGQGAEKLFF.

The J gene is TRBJ1-5, the V gene TRBV27; no clear D. Germline CDR1 MNHEY, CDR2 SMNVEV (reference sequence). This CDR3 spans 15 amino acids. Trimming pared 1 base from V and 7 bases from J, leaving 14 bases between. The CDR3 DNA is TGTGCCAGCAGTTTATTAGGAGCGGTCGGACAGCCCCAGCATTTT. Encoded protein: CASSLLGAVGQPQHF.

This chain's CDR3 is CASSHRGTGNQPQHF. CDR3 in DNA: TGTGCCAGCAGTCACAGGGGTACGGGCAATCAGCCCCAGCATTTT. The chain joins TRBV6-5 to TRBJ1-5; 7 bases agree with TRBD1. The CDR3 length is 15 residues. Trimming cost V 5 bases and J 2 bases; bases outside gene matches: 6. CDR1 is MNHEY and CDR2 is SVGAGI in the germline V gene.

The chain couples TRBV11-2 to TRBJ1-1; 7 bases map to TRBD1. Looked up from germline, CDR1 is SGHAT and CDR2 is FQNNGV. J was trimmed by 5 bases and V by 8 bases; bases with no gene match: 8. The CDR3 consists of 13 residues. CDR3 residues: CASRTGVGTEAFF. DNA of the CDR3: TGTGCCAGCCGTACAGGGGTTGGGACTGAAGCTTTCTTT.